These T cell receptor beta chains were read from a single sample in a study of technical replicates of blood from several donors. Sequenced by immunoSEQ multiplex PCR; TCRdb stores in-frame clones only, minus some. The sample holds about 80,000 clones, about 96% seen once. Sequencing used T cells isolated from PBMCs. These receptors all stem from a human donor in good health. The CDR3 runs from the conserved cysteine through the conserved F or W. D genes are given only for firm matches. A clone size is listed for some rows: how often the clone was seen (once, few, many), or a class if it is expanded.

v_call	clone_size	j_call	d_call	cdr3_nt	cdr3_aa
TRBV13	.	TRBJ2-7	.	TGTGCCAGCAGCTTAGTATCCCCCTACGGCAGGATTACCTACGAGCAGTACTTC	CASSLVSPYGRITYEQYF
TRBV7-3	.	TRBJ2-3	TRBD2	TGTGCCAGCAGCTCTGGACTAGGGAAAACTCTTAGCACAGATACGCAGTATTTT	CASSSGLGKTLSTDTQYF
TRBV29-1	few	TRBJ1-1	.	TGCAGCGTTAAGGGACTCCCCTACGGTGGGAACACTGAAGCTTTCTTT	CSVKGLPYGGNTEAFF
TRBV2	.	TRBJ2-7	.	TGTGCCAGCACTGACAGTGCGCAGTACTTC	CASTDSAQYF
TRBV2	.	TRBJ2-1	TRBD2	TGTGCCAGCAGTGAGAACACTAGCGGCTACAATGAGCAGTTCTTC	CASSENTSGYNEQFF
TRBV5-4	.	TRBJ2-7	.	TGTGCCAGCAGCCGAGACGGGAATCCCGACTACGAGCAGTACTTC	CASSRDGNPDYEQYF
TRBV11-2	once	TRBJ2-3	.	TGTGCCAGCAGCTTAGGGGGCTCCACAGATACGCAGTATTTT	CASSLGGSTDTQYF
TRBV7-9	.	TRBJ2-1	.	TGTGCCAGCAGCCGGGGGAGCGGTGAGCAGTTCTTC	CASSRGSGEQFF
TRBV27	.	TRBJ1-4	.	TGTGCCAGCAGCCCCCGCGGGATAACTAATGAAAAACTGTTTTTT	CASSPRGITNEKLFF
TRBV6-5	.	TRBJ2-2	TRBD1	TGTGCCAGCCGGGACAGGGGTTTCGGGGAGCTGTTTTTT	CASRDRGFGELFF
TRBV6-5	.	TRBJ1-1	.	TGTGCCAGCAGTTACGTCGACTCGAACACTGAAGCTTTCTTT	CASSYVDSNTEAFF
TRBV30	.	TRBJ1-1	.	TGTGCCTGGTTTGAAGGAGCGCGCACTGAAGCTTTCTTT	CAWFEGARTEAFF
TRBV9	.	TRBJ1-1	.	TGTGCCAGCAGCGTAATAGGGGGACAAGATATGAACACTGAAGCTTTCTTT	CASSVIGGQDMNTEAFF
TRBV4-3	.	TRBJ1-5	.	TGCGCCAGCAGCCAAGAAAGCCCCGCGACAGAGGTTGAGCCCCAGCATTTT	CASSQESPATEVEPQHF
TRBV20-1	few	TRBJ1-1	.	TGCAGTGCCACATTTACAGCTTTCTTT	CSATFTAFF
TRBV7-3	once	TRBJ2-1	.	TGTGCCAGCACCCCCAAGGCGACGGGAGACTACAATGAGCAGTTCTTC	CASTPKATGDYNEQFF
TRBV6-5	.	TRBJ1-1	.	TGTGCCAGCAGTTACTCGGTACAGAACACTGAAGCTTTCTTT	CASSYSVQNTEAFF
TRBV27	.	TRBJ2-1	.	TGTGCCAGTAGCCAGGGGTCCTACAATGAGCAGTTCTTC	CASSQGSYNEQFF
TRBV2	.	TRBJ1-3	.	TGTGCCAGCAGTCCCAAAAGGGGCAGCTACTCTGGAAACACCATATATTTT	CASSPKRGSYSGNTIYF
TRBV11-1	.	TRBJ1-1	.	TGTGCCAGCAGTCTAGGGGCGGCCCAAAAAGCTTTCTTT	CASSLGAAQKAFF
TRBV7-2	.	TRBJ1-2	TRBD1	TGTGCCAGCAGCCGGACAGGGTTCGATGGCTACACCTTC	CASSRTGFDGYTF
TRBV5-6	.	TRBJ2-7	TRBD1	TGTGCCAGCAGCTCGGGGACAGGAATTTACGAGCAGTACTTC	CASSSGTGIYEQYF
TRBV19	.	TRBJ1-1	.	TGTGCCAGTACCAAGGGGGGGAGATACGTTTGGAACACTGAAGCTTTCTTT	CASTKGGRYVWNTEAFF
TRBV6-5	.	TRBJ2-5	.	TGTGCCAGCAGGAGGGAACAGAGTTGGCAAGAGACCCAGTACTTC	CASRREQSWQETQYF
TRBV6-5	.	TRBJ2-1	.	TGTGCCAGCAGTTACGGAGGGGATTATGAGCAGTTCTTC	CASSYGGDYEQFF
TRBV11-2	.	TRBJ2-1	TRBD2	TGTGCCAGCAGCGGGTTTTCCGGGGAAGCTAGCGGGATTCACAATGAGCAGTTCTTC	CASSGFSGEASGIHNEQFF
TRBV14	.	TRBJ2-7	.	TGTGCCAGCAGTAACGGTGGCGGCTACGAGCAGTACTTC	CASSNGGGYEQYF
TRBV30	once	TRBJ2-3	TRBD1	TGTGCCTGGAGTGTACCTGGACAGGGAACCGGAGATACGCAGTATTTT	CAWSVPGQGTGDTQYF
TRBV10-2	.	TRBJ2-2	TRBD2	TGCGCCAGCAGTGAAGCTAGCGGGTCTAGAACTGGGGAGCTGTTTTTT	CASSEASGSRTGELFF
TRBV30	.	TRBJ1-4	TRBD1	TGTGCCTGGGGTGATGACAGGGAGGCTAATGAAAAACTGTTTTTT	CAWGDDREANEKLFF
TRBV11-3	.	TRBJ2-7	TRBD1	TGTGCCAGCAGCCCGGACAGGGAAATCTACGAGCAGTACTTC	CASSPDREIYEQYF
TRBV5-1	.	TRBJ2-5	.	TGCGCCAGCAGTGCGTATAGAAGTCAAGAGACCCAGTACTTC	CASSAYRSQETQYF
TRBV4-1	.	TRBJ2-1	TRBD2	TGCGCCAGCAGCCAAGAAGTGGGACTAGCGGGAGGGCCGAGGGAGCAGTTCTTC	CASSQEVGLAGGPREQFF
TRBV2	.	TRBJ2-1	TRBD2	TGTGCCAGCAGTCCTCCTAGCGGGAGGAATTTTAATGAGCAGTTCTTC	CASSPPSGRNFNEQFF
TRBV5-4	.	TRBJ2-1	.	TGTGCCAGCACCTTAAAGAAGACAGTTTCCTACAATGAGCAGTTCTTC	CASTLKKTVSYNEQFF
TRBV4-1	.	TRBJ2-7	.	TGCGCCAGCAGCTACGGACAGACCAACTCCTACGAGCAGTACTTC	CASSYGQTNSYEQYF
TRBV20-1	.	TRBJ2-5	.	TGCAGTGCTAGCTTGGAGACCCAGTACTTC	CSASLETQYF
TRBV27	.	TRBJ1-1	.	TGTGCCAGCAGTTTAGGACAGACCTTGAACACTGAAGCTTTCTTT	CASSLGQTLNTEAFF
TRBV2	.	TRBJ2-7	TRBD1	TGTGCCAGCAGAGGGACAGGCCGTTTCTACGAGCAGTACTTC	CASRGTGRFYEQYF
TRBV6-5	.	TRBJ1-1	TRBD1	TGTGCCAGCAGTCTACAGGGGGAGTACACTGAAGCTTTCTTT	CASSLQGEYTEAFF
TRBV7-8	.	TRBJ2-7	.	TGTGCCAGCAGCTTAGCTGCGGGCCCCTACGAGCAGTACTTC	CASSLAAGPYEQYF
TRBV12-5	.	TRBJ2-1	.	TGTGCTAGTGATTTGGACCGGGAGAAGAATGAGCAGTTCTTC	CASDLDREKNEQFF
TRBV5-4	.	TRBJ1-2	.	TGTGCCAGCACTCTGACGGGGTACTATGGCTACACCTTC	CASTLTGYYGYTF
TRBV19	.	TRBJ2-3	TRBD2	TGTGCCAGTGGGACTAGCGGGGCCACAGATACGCAGTATTTT	CASGTSGATDTQYF
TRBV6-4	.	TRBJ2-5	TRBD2	TGTGCCAGCAGTGGCCCGATTACTAGCGGAGGAGGAGGAGAGACCCAGTACTTC	CASSGPITSGGGGETQYF
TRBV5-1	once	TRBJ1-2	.	TGCGCCAGCAGCCCGGGGGTCTATGGCTACACCTTC	CASSPGVYGYTF
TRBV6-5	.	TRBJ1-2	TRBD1	TGTGCCAGCAGTTTCGACAGGGTTTATGGCTACACCTTC	CASSFDRVYGYTF
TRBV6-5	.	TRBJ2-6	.	TGTGCCAGCAAGACACAGGGATCGGGGGCCAACGTCCTGACTTTC	CASKTQGSGANVLTF
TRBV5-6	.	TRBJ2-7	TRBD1	TGTGCCAGCAGCCTGACAGGGCTAGGCGAGCAGTACTTC	CASSLTGLGEQYF
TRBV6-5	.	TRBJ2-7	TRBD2	TGTGCCAGCAGCTCCCTAGCGGACTACTACGAGCAGTACTTC	CASSSLADYYEQYF
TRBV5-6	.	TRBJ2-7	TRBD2	TGTGCCAGCAGCTTAGCCGTTCCGGGACTAGCGGACCACGAGCAGTACTTC	CASSLAVPGLADHEQYF
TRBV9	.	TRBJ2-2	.	TGTGCCAGCAGCGTAGGGCTCGTGAACACCGGGGAGCTGTTTTTT	CASSVGLVNTGELFF
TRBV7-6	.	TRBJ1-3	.	TGTGCCAGCAGCAGTCGGGCGGGGGGCAGTTTAAACACCATATATTTT	CASSSRAGGSLNTIYF
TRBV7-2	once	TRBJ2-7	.	TGTGCCAGCAGCTTAGTTACCTACGAGCAGTACTTC	CASSLVTYEQYF
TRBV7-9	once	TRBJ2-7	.	TGTGCCAGCAGCCCAACTTGGTACGAGCAGTACTTC	CASSPTWYEQYF
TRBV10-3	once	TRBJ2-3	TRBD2	TGTGCCATCGGGGTGGCGGGAGGGTCCACAGATACGCAGTATTTT	CAIGVAGGSTDTQYF
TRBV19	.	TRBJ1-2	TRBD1	TGTGCCAGTAGTAAACAGGGGCAGGGCTACACCTTC	CASSKQGQGYTF
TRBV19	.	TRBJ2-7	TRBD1	TGTGCCAGTAGTCGACAGGGTACCTACGAGCAGTACTTC	CASSRQGTYEQYF
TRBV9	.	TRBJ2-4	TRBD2	TGTGCCAGCAGCGTAGGCACTAGCGGGAGTGGTCCAGCCAAAAACATTCAGTACTTC	CASSVGTSGSGPAKNIQYF
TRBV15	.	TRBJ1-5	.	TGTGCCACCAGCTGGGAGTCCCTACTAAATCAGCCCCAGCATTTT	CATSWESLLNQPQHF